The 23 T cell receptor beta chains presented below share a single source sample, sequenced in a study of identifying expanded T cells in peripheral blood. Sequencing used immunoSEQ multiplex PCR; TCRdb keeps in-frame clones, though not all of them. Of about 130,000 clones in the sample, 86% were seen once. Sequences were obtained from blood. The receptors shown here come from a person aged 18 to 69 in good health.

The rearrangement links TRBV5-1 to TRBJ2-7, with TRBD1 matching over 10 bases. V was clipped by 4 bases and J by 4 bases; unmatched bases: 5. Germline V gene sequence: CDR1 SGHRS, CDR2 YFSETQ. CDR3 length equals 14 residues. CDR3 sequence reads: CASSRGQGIYEQYF. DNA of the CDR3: TGCGCCAGCAGCCGGGGACAGGGGATATACGAGCAGTACTTC.

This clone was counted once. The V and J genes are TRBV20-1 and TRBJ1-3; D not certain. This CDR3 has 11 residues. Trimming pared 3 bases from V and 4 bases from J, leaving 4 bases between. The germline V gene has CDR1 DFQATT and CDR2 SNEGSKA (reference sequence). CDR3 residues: CSASEGNTIYF. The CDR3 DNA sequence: TGCAGTGCTAGCGAGGGAAACACCATATATTTT.

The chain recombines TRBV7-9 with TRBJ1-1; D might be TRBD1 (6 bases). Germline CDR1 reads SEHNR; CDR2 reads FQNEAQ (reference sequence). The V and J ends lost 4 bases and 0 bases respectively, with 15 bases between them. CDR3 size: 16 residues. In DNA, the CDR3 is TGTGCCAGCAGCTCCAATACACAGGGTTTGAACACTGAAGCTTTCTTT. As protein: CASSSNTQGLNTEAFF.

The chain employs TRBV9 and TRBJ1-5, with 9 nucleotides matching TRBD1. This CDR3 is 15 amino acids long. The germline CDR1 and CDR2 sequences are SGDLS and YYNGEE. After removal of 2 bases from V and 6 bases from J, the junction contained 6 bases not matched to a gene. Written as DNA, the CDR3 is TGTGCCAGCAGCGTGGACCCGGACAGGGGTCAGCCCCAGCATTTT. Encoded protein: CASSVDPDRGQPQHF.

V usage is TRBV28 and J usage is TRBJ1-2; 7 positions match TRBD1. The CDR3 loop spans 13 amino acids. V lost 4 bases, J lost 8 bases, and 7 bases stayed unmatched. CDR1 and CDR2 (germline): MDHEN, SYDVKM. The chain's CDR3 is CASSSRDSKGYTF. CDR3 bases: TGTGCCAGCAGTTCCCGGGACAGTAAGGGCTACACCTTC.

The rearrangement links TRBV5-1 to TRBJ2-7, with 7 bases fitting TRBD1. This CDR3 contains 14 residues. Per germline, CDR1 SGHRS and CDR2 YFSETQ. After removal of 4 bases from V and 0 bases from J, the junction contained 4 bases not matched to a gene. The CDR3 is CASSGNRGSYEQYF. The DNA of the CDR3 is TGCGCCAGCAGCGGTAACAGGGGCTCCTACGAGCAGTACTTC.

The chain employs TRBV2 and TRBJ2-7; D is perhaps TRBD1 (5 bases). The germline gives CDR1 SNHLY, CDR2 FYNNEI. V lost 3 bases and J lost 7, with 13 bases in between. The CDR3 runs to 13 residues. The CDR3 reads CASSDRALLEQYF. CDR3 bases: TGTGCCAGCAGTGACAGGGCCCTGCTAGAGCAGTACTTC.

The CDR3 loop reads CATGTSYNEQFF. CDR3 DNA sequence: TGTGCCACCGGGACATCGTACAATGAGCAGTTCTTC. The rearrangement links TRBV9 to TRBJ2-1; TRBD1 might be the D (6 bases). Germline assignment: CDR1 SGDLS and CDR2 YYNGEE. There are 12 residues in the CDR3. V dropped 9 bases and J dropped 4 bases, with 11 bases sitting between them.

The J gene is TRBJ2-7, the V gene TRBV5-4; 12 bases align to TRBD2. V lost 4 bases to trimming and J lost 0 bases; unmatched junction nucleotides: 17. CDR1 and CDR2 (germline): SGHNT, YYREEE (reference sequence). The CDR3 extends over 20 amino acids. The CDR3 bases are TGTGCCAGCAGCGATGACCTCACTAGCGGGGGGTTCCCTAGCTCCTACGAGCAGTACTTC. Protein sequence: CASSDDLTSGGFPSSYEQYF. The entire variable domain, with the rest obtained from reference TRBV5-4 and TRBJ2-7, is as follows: ETGVTQSPTHLIKTRGQQVTLRCSSQSGHNTVSWYQQALGQGPQFIFQYYREEENGRGNFPPRFSGLQFPNYSSELNVNALELDDSALYLCASSDDLTSGGFPSSYEQYFGPGTRLTVT.

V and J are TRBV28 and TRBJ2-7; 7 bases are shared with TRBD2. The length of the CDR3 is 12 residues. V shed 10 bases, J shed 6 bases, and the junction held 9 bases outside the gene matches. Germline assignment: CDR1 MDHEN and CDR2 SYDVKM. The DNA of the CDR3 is TGTGCCACCCCGGGCGGGAGTGGCGAGCAGTACTTC. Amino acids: CATPGGSGEQYF.

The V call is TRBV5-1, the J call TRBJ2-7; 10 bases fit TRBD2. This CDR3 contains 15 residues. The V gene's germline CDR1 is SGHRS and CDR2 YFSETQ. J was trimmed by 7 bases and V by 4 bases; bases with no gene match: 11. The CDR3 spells CASSGNLAGAREQYF. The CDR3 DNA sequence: TGCGCCAGCAGCGGGAATCTAGCGGGAGCTCGGGAGCAGTACTTC.

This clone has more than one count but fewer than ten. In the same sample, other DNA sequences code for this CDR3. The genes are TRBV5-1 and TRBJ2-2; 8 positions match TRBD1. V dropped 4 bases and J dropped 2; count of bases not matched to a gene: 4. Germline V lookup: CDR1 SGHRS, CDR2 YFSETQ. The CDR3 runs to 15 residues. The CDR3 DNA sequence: TGCGCCAGCAGCCTACAGGGGGTAAACACCGGGGAGCTGTTTTTT. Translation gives CASSLQGVNTGELFF. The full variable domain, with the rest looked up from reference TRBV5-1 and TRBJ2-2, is KAGVTQTPRYLIKTRGQQVTLSCSPISGHRSVSWYQQTPGQGLQFLFEYFSETQRNKGNFPGRFSGRQFSNSRSEMNVSTLELGDSALYLCASSLQGVNTGELFFGEGSRLTVL.

The CDR3 spells CASSSRTGGPQHF. CDR3 in DNA: TGTGCCAGCAGTTCCCGGACCGGGGGGCCCCAGCATTTT. The V gene is TRBV6-5, the J gene TRBJ1-5; D possibly corresponds to TRBD1 (5 bases). Germline loops: CDR1 MNHEY, CDR2 SVGAGI. V was trimmed by 4 bases and J by 9 bases, leaving 13 bases between them. CDR3 size: 13 residues.

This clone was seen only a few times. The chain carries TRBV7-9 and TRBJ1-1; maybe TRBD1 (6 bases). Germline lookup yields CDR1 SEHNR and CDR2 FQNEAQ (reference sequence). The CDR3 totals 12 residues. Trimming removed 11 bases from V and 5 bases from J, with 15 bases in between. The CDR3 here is CACKEGGTEAFF. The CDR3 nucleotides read TGTGCCTGCAAAGAAGGGGGGACTGAAGCTTTCTTT.

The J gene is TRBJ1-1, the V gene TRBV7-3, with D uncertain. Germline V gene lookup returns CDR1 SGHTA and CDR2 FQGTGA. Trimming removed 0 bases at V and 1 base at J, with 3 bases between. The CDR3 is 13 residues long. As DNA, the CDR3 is TGTGCCAGCAGCTTAACGACGAACACTGAAGCTTTCTTT. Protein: CASSLTTNTEAFF.

CDR3 coding DNA: TGTGCCACCAGCAGAGCAGGGGGCGGGGGAAACACCATATATTTT. Translating it yields CATSRAGGGGNTIYF. The J gene is TRBJ1-3, the V gene TRBV15; 8 nucleotides line up with TRBD1. V dropped 1 base and J dropped 4; count of bases not matched to a gene: 3. Germline assignment: CDR1 LNHNV and CDR2 YYDKDF (reference sequence). This CDR3 region has 15 residues.

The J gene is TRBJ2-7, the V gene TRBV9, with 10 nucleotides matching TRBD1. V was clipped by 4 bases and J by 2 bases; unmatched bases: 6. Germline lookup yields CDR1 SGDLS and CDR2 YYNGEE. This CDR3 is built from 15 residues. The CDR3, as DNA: TGTGCCAGCAGCTACGGGGGGACAGGGGCCTACGAGCAGTACTTC. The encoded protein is CASSYGGTGAYEQYF.

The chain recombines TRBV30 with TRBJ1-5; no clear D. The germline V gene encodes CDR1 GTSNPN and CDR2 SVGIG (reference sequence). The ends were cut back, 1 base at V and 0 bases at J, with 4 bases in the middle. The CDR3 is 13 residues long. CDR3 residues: CAWSAGSNQPQHF. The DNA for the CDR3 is TGTGCCTGGAGTGCGGGTAGCAATCAGCCCCAGCATTTT.

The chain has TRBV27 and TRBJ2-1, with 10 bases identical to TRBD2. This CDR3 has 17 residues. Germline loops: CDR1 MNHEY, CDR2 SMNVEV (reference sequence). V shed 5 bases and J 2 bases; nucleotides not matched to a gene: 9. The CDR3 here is CASSASSGSIAYNEQFF. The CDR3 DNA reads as TGTGCCAGCAGTGCGTCTAGCGGGAGCATCGCCTACAATGAGCAGTTCTTC.

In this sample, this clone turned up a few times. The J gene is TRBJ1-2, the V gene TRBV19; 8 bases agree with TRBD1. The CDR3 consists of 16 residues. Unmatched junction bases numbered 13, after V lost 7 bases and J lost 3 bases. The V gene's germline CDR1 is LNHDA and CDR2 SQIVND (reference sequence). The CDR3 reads CASTPVQGAGDYGYTF. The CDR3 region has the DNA TGTGCCAGTACCCCCGTCCAGGGGGCGGGTGACTATGGCTACACCTTC.

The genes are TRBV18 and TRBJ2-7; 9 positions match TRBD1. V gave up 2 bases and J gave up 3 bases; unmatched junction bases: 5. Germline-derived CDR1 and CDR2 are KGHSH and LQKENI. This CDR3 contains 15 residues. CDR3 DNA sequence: TGTGCCAGCTCACCAGGACAGGGGTTTCGCTACGAGCAGTACTTC. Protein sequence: CASSPGQGFRYEQYF. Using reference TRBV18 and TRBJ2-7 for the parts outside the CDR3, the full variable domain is NAGVMQNPRHLVRRRGQEARLRCSPMKGHSHVYWYRQLPEEGLKFMVYLQKENIIDESGMPKERFSAEFPKEGPSILRIQQVVRGDSAAYFCASSPGQGFRYEQYFGPGTRLTVT.

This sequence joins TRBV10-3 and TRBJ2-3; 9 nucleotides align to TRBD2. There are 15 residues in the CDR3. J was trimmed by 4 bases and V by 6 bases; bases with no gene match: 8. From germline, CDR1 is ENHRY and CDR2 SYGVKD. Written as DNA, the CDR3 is TGTGCCATCAGCTTAGCGGGAGAGGGGGCAGATACGCAGTATTTT. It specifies CAISLAGEGADTQYF.

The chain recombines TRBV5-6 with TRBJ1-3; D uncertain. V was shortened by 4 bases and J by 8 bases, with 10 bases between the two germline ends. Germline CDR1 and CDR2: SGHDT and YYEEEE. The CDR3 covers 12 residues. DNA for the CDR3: TGTGCCAGCAGCGCTACAGTGGACACCATATATTTT. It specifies CASSATVDTIYF. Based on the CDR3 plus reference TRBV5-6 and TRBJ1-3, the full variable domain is DAGVTQSPTHLIKTRGQQVTLRCSPKSGHDTVSWYQQALGQGPQFIFQYYEEEERQRGNFPDRFSGHQFPNYSSELNVNALLLGDSALYLCASSATVDTIYFGEGSWLTVV.